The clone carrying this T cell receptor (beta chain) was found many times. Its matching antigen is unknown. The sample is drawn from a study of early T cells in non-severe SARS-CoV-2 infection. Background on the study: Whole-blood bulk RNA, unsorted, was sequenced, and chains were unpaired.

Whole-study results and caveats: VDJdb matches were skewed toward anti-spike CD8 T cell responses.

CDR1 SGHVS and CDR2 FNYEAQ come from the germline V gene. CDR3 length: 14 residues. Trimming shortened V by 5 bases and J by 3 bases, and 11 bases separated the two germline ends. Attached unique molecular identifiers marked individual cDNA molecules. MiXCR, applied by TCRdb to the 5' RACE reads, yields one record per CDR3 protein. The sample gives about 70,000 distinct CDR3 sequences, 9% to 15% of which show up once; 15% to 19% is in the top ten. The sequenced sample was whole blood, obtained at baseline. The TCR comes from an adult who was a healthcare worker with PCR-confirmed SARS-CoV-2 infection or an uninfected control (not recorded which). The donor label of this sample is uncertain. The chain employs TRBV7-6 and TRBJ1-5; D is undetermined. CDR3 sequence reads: CASSGFGPNQPQHF. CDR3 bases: TGTGCCAGCAGCGGATTCGGGCCCAATCAGCCCCAGCATTTT.